This TCR beta chain was sequenced in a study of Graves' ophthalmopathy and Graves' hyperthyroidism. This clonotype has more than one count but fewer than ten. Looked up from germline, CDR1 is SGHAT and CDR2 is FQNNGV. Deletions cut 5 bases from V and 5 bases from J, with 18 bases between. This CDR3 region has 15 residues. CDR3 regions of TCR beta were amplified from RNA transcripts. HTBI primers were employed in first-round RT-PCR, then a second-round multiplex PCR followed. TCRdb used MiXCR to reprocess the multiplex PCR reads, holding one entry per CDR3 protein. Counted here are 170,000 or so distinct CDR3 sequences, approximately 40% occurring once; the ten biggest clones make up about 9.5%.

This receptor was identified in a man aged 25-40 years with Graves' ophthalmopathy. The chain uses TRBV11-2 and TRBJ2-5; D call uncertain. Sample: peripheral blood. The CDR3 region is CASSASLRAGETQYF. CDR3 nucleotides: TGTGCCAGCAGCGCCAGTTTAAGGGCCGGGGAGACCCAGTACTTC. The full variable domain, with the rest looked up from reference TRBV11-2 and TRBJ2-5, is EAGVAQSPRYKIIEKRQSVAFWCNPISGHATLYWYQQILGQGPKLLIQFQNNGVVDDSQLPKDRFSAERLKGVDSTLKIQPAKLEDSAVYLCASSASLRAGETQYFGPGTRLLVL.